These T cell receptor beta chains were read from a single sample in a study of vaccination and CD4 T cells after COVID-19. TCRdb fed the PCR reads into MiXCR, producing one record per CDR3 protein. Of 10,000 to 15,000 distinct CDR3 sequences in the sample, about 56% were seen once. What these receptors recognize is not known. The sequenced sample consisted of CD4+ T cells from blood, cultured in vitro. The source of these receptors is a human donor who had recovered from COVID-19. Both conserved end residues are part of each CDR3. Each record gives: clone size, V gene, D gene, CDR3 length, J gene, CDR3 DNA, CDR3 protein. A D gene is named only where the DNA matches it firmly. The size entry is marked missing in some rows and otherwise reads once, few, many or a size class.

>medium-sized|TRBV7-2|TRBD2|16|TRBJ2-7
TGTGCCAGCAGCTTAGCGCACGGCGGGGGGGCCTACGAGCAGTACTTC
CASSLAHGGGAYEQYF
>few|TRBV7-8|-|14|TRBJ1-3
TGTGCCAGCAGCAGTAAGGGGCCTGGAAACACCATATATTTT
CASSSKGPGNTIYF
>-|TRBV20-1|TRBD2|15|TRBJ2-3
TGCAGTGCTCGGACTAGCGGGAGAGTGGGTGATACGCAGTATTTT
CSARTSGRVGDTQYF
>-|TRBV20-1|-|13|TRBJ1-2
TGCAGTGCTAGAGGTGGGGTTAACTATGGCTACACCTTC
CSARGGVNYGYTF
>-|TRBV11-2|-|15|TRBJ2-1
TGTGCCAGCAGCTTAAGGGAGAGCTCCTACAATGAGCAGTTCTTC
CASSLRESSYNEQFF
>-|TRBV7-2|TRBD1|14|TRBJ2-5
TGTGCCAGCAGCCTCCAACAGGGGCAAGAGACCCAGTACTTC
CASSLQQGQETQYF
>-|TRBV15|-|14|TRBJ1-2
TGTGCCACCAGCAGAGGCATGGGTTACTATGGCTACACCTTC
CATSRGMGYYGYTF
>few|TRBV5-4|-|13|TRBJ1-6
TGTGCCAGCAGCTTGGCCGGTAATTCACCCCTCCACTTT
CASSLAGNSPLHF
>-|TRBV6-1|TRBD1|18|TRBJ1-6
TGTGCCAGCAGTCGGGGACAGGGGCCGAGCTCCTATAATTCACCCCTCCACTTT
CASSRGQGPSSYNSPLHF
>-|TRBV7-6|TRBD1|14|TRBJ1-2
TGTGCCAGCAGCCCGCGGACAGGGCCCCATGGCTACACCTTC
CASSPRTGPHGYTF
>-|TRBV6-1|-|11|TRBJ1-5
TGTGCCGTGGGCAGCCGGGGGGCGCAGCATTTT
CAVGSRGAQHF
>-|TRBV28|TRBD1|14|TRBJ1-1
TGTGCCAGCAGTATCCCAGGGGGCTACACTGAAGCTTTCTTT
CASSIPGGYTEAFF
>-|TRBV6-2/TRBV6-3|TRBD2|16|TRBJ2-3
TGTGCCAGCAGTTACCCCGGGGTTAGCGGGAGAGATACGCAGTATTTT
CASSYPGVSGRDTQYF
>-|TRBV5-5|-|14|TRBJ1-2
TGTGCCAGCAGCTTGGCCGGGGACACCTATGGCTACACCTTC
CASSLAGDTYGYTF
>-|TRBV5-4|-|14|TRBJ1-1
TGTGCCAGCAGCTTGCGGGGAATAGACACTGAAGCTTTCTTT
CASSLRGIDTEAFF
>-|TRBV12-3/TRBV12-4|-|11|TRBJ2-1
TGTGCCAGCAGCCACGGGAATGAGCAGTTCTTC
CASSHGNEQFF
>medium-sized|TRBV6-1|-|15|TRBJ1-5
TGTGCCAGCAGTGAAGCGGGCGGCCCTAATCAGCCCCAGCATTTT
CASSEAGGPNQPQHF
>few|TRBV6-1|-|13|TRBJ1-6
TGTGCCAGCAGCCGGGACTTTAATTCACCCCTCCACTTT
CASSRDFNSPLHF
>few|TRBV11-2|-|13|TRBJ1-2
TGTGCCAGCAGCTTAGGCATCAACTATGGCTACACCTTC
CASSLGINYGYTF
>few|TRBV2|TRBD1|13|TRBJ1-2
TGTGCCAGCAGTCTAGACAGGGCAAATGGCTACACCTTC
CASSLDRANGYTF
>-|TRBV7-3|-|17|TRBJ1-1
TGTGCCAGCAGCTCACAACCAGTTGGTGGGCGGAACACTGAAGCTTTCTTT
CASSSQPVGGRNTEAFF
>-|TRBV11-2|-|12|TRBJ2-1
TGTGCCAGCAGCTTAGCTTACAATGAGCAGTTCTTC
CASSLAYNEQFF
>few|TRBV19|TRBD1|14|TRBJ1-2
TGTGCCAGTAGTCCGGGACAGCGTCACTATGGCTACACCTTC
CASSPGQRHYGYTF
>-|TRBV7-3|-|8|TRBJ2-7
TGTGCCTCCCCAGAATTGTACTTC
CASPELYF
>-|TRBV12-3/TRBV12-4|-|12|TRBJ2-7
TGTGCCAGCAGCCTGGACAGCTACGAGCAGTACTTC
CASSLDSYEQYF
>-|TRBV29-1|TRBD1|15|TRBJ2-7
TGCAGCGTCCCCGGGACAGGGGGTCTCGTGGGGGAGCAGTACTTC
CSVPGTGGLVGEQYF
>-|TRBV6-1|-|15|TRBJ1-5
TGTGCCAGCAGTGGTGGGGGGTATAGCAATCAGCCCCAGCATTTT
CASSGGGYSNQPQHF
>-|TRBV29-1|-|12|TRBJ1-2
TGCAGCGTGAGAGGGTTCACCTATGGCTACACCTTC
CSVRGFTYGYTF
>once|TRBV20-1|-|14|TRBJ1-1
TGCAGTGTCACGATGGGGGGAAGGAACACTGAAGCTTTCTTT
CSVTMGGRNTEAFF
>-|TRBV30|-|15|TRBJ2-7
TGTGCCTGGAGCGGAAGTGGCCGCCAAGGAACCGAGCAGTACTTC
CAWSGSGRQGTEQYF
>-|TRBV15|-|14|TRBJ2-7
TGTGCTTGCGGGCAGGGGCTCACCTCCTACGAGCAGTACTTC
CACGQGLTSYEQYF
>-|TRBV6-2/TRBV6-3|-|12|TRBJ2-1
TGTGCCAGCGGGGTCAATTGGGGTGAGCAGTTCTTC
CASGVNWGEQFF
>few|TRBV7-8|-|15|TRBJ2-3
TGTGCCAGTGGACAGATCGGGATTAGCACAGATACGCAGTATTTT
CASGQIGISTDTQYF